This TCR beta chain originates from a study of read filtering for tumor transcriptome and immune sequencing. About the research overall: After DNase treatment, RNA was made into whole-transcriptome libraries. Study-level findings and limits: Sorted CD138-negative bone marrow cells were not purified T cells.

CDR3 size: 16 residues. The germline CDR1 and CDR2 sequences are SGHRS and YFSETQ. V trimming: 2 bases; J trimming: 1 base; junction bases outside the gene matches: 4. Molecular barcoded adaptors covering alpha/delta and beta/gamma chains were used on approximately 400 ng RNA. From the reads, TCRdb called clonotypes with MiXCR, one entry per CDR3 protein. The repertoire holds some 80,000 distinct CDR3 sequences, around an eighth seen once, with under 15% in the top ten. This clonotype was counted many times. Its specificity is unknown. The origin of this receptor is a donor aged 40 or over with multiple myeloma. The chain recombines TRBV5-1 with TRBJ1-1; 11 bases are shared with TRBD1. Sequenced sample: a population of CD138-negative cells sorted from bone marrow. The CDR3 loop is CASSFGQGARNTEAFF. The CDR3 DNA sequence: TGCGCCAGCAGCTTCGGACAGGGGGCGCGGAACACTGAAGCTTTCTTT.